This T cell receptor (beta chain) was obtained from a study of EBV T-cell therapy then PD-1 blockade in nasopharyngeal carcinoma listed by TCRdb under 2021. The sample's treatment or condition label, in plain terms: AdE1-LMPpoly-expanded autologous EBV-specific T-cell therapy followed by anti-PD-1 nivolumab. Genomic DNA was extracted from sorted cells using the Qiagen DNeasy Kit. The immunoSEQ platform was used for deep sequencing of the TCR beta chain. The published analysis was carried out like this. Repertoire data analysis was performed with the immunoSEQ Analyzer software. TCRdb provides this immuneACCESS table in a form limited to in-frame rearrangements. Some clones are lacking; in checked studies, under half of them reflect an unresolved V gene, and why the rest are absent is not known. Clonal size and the V and J genes are those of that table, whereas D and trimming came from the DNA. The sample table contains around 13,000 clones; only one count was recorded for around 84% of them. The top ten hold less than 35% of the sample.

Details on this clone: The specificity of this receptor is unknown. Base qualities are missing; no much larger clone stands one base away.

Counted from cysteine to phenylalanine, this CDR3 has 17 amino acids. Solely the CDR3 DNA is kept, with 51 bases framed from the first base. Per the germline V gene (reference sequence), SEHNR is the CDR1 and FQNEAQ is the CDR2. The junction shows trimming of 5 bases on V and 2 bases on J, and the gene matches do not reach 14 bases of it. The sequence was collected from a man aged 35 to 55 with nasopharyngeal carcinoma. The chain is assembled from TRBV7-9 and TRBJ2-7; 8 middle bases align to TRBD1. Source: CD8+ T cells from blood, taken around day 100 from a patient whose treatment included autologous EBV-specific T cells and nivolumab. The DNA reads as follows: TGTGCCAGCAGCCCGCCCGCGGACAGGGCACAAACCTACGAGCAGTACTTC. It codes for CASSPPADRAQTYEQYF.